Each of the 25 T cell receptor beta chains below was sequenced from the same sample in a study of neoadjuvant anti-PD-1 for oral cavity cancer. This table comes from immunoSEQ multiplex PCR, and its TCRdb copy is limited to in-frame clones, with some not included. In the table there are over 60,000 clones, about 90% of which are singletons. Time point noted: after neoadjuvant nivolumab, at surgical resection. The sequencing used PBMCs, collected after nivolumab (anti-PD-1) treatment. These receptors originate from a person between 40 and 85 years old with oral cavity squamous cell carcinoma.

This chain joins TRBV29-1 and TRBJ1-1; 7 bases are a match to TRBD1. CDR1 SQVTM and CDR2 ANQGSEA come from the germline V gene. Trimming took 7 bases from V and 1 from J; bases not matched to a gene: 9. The CDR3 totals 14 residues. The CDR3 protein is CSARQGQRNTEAFF. The CDR3, as DNA: TGCAGCGCGAGACAGGGCCAAAGGAACACTGAAGCTTTCTTT.

The chain's CDR3 is CASSLGRGLGAFF. In DNA, the CDR3 is TGTGCCAGCAGTTTGGGCAGGGGGCTAGGAGCTTTCTTT. This chain joins TRBV27 and TRBJ1-1; 8 bases map to TRBD1. With V trimmed by 3 bases and J by 10 bases, 7 bases remained unmatched. Germline loops: CDR1 MNHEY, CDR2 SMNVEV (reference sequence). This CDR3 comprises 13 residues.

The chain employs TRBV28 and TRBJ1-4; D may be TRBD1 (5 bases). Trimming cost V 1 base and J 3 bases, with 12 bases left between them. The germline V gene encodes CDR1 MDHEN and CDR2 SYDVKM. The CDR3 is made up of 16 amino acids. CDR3 amino acids: CASSLSHRWANEKLFF. DNA for the CDR3: TGTGCCAGCAGTTTATCCCACAGGTGGGCTAATGAAAAACTGTTTTTT.

The chain couples TRBV6-1 to TRBJ2-3; 9 bases are shared with TRBD2. The CDR3 extends over 14 amino acids. Per the germline V gene, CDR1 is MNHNS and CDR2 is SASEGT. V was pared by 4 bases and J by 8 bases, with 7 bases of the junction left unmatched. CDR3 residues: CASSAGTSLATQYF. CDR3 coding DNA: TGTGCCAGCAGTGCAGGGACTAGCTTAGCTACGCAGTATTTT.

The chain employs TRBV9 and TRBJ2-7; tentatively, D is TRBD1 (6 bases). The CDR3 sequence is 14 residues long. The germline V gene encodes CDR1 SGDLS and CDR2 YYNGEE. Trimming shortened V by 4 bases and J by 4 bases, and 15 bases separated the two germline ends. CDR3 nucleotide sequence: TGTGCCAGCAGCCCAGGGGACACCAAGTACGAGCAGTACTTC. Protein sequence: CASSPGDTKYEQYF.

This chain joins TRBV2 and TRBJ2-1; D is undetermined. CDR1 and CDR2 (germline): SNHLY, FYNNEI. The length of the CDR3 is 12 residues. The germline V and J ends were trimmed by 6 bases and 4 bases, with 7 bases remaining between them. CDR3 in amino acids: CASSATYNEQFF. As DNA, the CDR3 is TGTGCCAGCAGCGCTACATACAATGAGCAGTTCTTC.

The J gene is TRBJ1-1, the V gene TRBV19; 7 bases match TRBD1. The trim removed 5 bases at V and 4 bases at J, leaving 10 bases unmatched. This CDR3 spans 15 amino acids. Germline V CDR1 and CDR2: LNHDA, SQIVND (reference sequence). This CDR3 reads CASSAGQEGSTEAFF. The CDR3 region has the DNA TGTGCCAGTAGTGCCGGACAGGAGGGGAGCACTGAAGCTTTCTTT. Full variable domain (outside the CDR3, taken from reference TRBV19 and TRBJ1-1): DGGITQSPKYLFRKEGQNVTLSCEQNLNHDAMYWYRQDPGQGLRLIYYSQIVNDFQKGDIAEGYSVSREKKESFPLTVTSAQKNPTAFYLCASSAGQEGSTEAFFGQGTRLTVV.

This clone was seen a few times. The gene calls are TRBV5-6 and TRBJ2-7; D is uncertain. Trimming pared 4 bases from V and 7 bases from J, leaving 15 bases between. The CDR3 spans 13 residues. The germline V gene has CDR1 SGHDT and CDR2 YYEEEE. CDR3 nucleotides: TGTGCCAGCAGCCGAAACCTGGCATGGGAGCAGTACTTC. Its protein product is CASSRNLAWEQYF.

J is TRBJ1-1 and V is TRBV5-1, with a tentative D call TRBD1 (5 bases). The CDR3 is 17 residues long. The germline V and J ends were trimmed by 1 base and 0 bases, with 16 bases remaining between them. Germline CDR1 SGHRS, CDR2 YFSETQ. CDR3 region: CASSLSQDPSLNTEAFF. CDR3 sequence (DNA): TGCGCCAGCAGCTTGTCACAGGATCCATCGTTGAACACTGAAGCTTTCTTT.

CDR3 coding DNA: TGTGCCAGTAGGAGCGGGGGGCCCTACAATGAGCAGTTCTTC. This sequence encodes CASRSGGPYNEQFF. The chain combines TRBV19 with TRBJ2-1; 9 bases match TRBD2. The germline gives CDR1 LNHDA, CDR2 SQIVND (reference sequence). The CDR3 loop spans 14 amino acids. With 6 bases clipped from V and 2 bases from J, the junction kept 2 bases outside the gene matches.

The V gene is TRBV6-1, the J gene TRBJ2-7; TRBD1 might be the D (6 bases). V dropped 8 bases and J dropped 2 bases, with 19 bases sitting between them. Per the germline V gene, CDR1 is MNHNS and CDR2 is SASEGT. The CDR3 loop spans 15 amino acids. The CDR3 reads CASQGIQGAAYEQYF. CDR3 DNA: TGTGCCAGCCAGGGAATACAGGGAGCAGCCTACGAGCAGTACTTC.

The chain is built from TRBV2 and TRBJ1-2; 12 nucleotides agree with TRBD1. The CDR3 is made up of 15 amino acids. CDR1 is SNHLY and CDR2 is FYNNEI in the germline V gene. With V trimmed by 6 bases and J by 4 bases, 6 bases remained unmatched. The CDR3 reads CASRAGTGGIYGYTF. The CDR3 DNA sequence: TGTGCCAGCAGAGCCGGGACAGGGGGCATCTATGGCTACACCTTC.

The V and J genes are TRBV11-3 and TRBJ2-2; a possible D gene is TRBD1 (6 bases). Germline CDR1 is SGHNT and CDR2 is YENEEA. V was pared by 4 bases and J by 4 bases, with 19 bases between. The CDR3 sequence is 17 residues long. The CDR3 sequence is CASSSDSRLIPTGELFF. The DNA of the CDR3 is TGTGCCAGCAGCTCGGACAGCCGACTGATCCCCACCGGGGAGCTGTTTTTT.

The rearrangement uses TRBV2 and TRBJ2-3, with D unclear. From germline, CDR1 is SNHLY and CDR2 FYNNEI. V was clipped by 6 bases and J by 0 bases, with 10 bases between them. The CDR3 has 14 amino acids. The CDR3 DNA sequence: TGTGCCAGCAGACAGCGATCTAGCACAGATACGCAGTATTTT. Translation: CASRQRSSTDTQYF.

This clone appeared once. This rearrangement joins TRBV19 to TRBJ1-2; weak D call: TRBD1 (5 bases). This CDR3 comprises 12 residues. Germline assignment: CDR1 LNHDA and CDR2 SQIVND (reference sequence). Trimming removed 8 bases at V and 5 bases at J, with 12 bases between. CDR3 nucleotide sequence: TGTGCCAGTCCCCTGGGGGGGTATGGCTACACCTTC. This gives the protein CASPLGGYGYTF.

This clone was seen once. J is TRBJ2-7 and V is TRBV7-6; D call uncertain. This CDR3 spans 13 amino acids. Deletions cut 4 bases from V and 7 bases from J, with 14 bases between. Germline-derived CDR1 and CDR2 are SGHVS and FNYEAQ. CDR3 bases: TGTGCCAGCAGCTCGCCCCATGCTCGGGAGCAGTACTTC. Amino acid sequence: CASSSPHAREQYF.

This sequence joins TRBV9 and TRBJ2-7; 8 bases match TRBD1. V shed 4 bases and J 1 base; nucleotides not matched to a gene: 4. The CDR3 has 14 residues. The germline V gene encodes CDR1 SGDLS and CDR2 YYNGEE. CDR3 bases: TGTGCCAGCAGCCGCCGACAGGGGTCCTACGAGCAGTACTTC. Amino acid sequence: CASSRRQGSYEQYF.

The rearrangement joins TRBV7-9 to TRBJ1-2; D gene ambiguous. The CDR3 is made up of 12 amino acids. V lost 5 bases and J lost 7, with 11 bases in between. Germline V CDR1 and CDR2: SEHNR, FQNEAQ (reference sequence). The CDR3 nucleotides are TGTGCCAGCAGCCCCGACGTCGGTGGCTACACCTTC. This codes for CASSPDVGGYTF.

The rearrangement uses TRBV7-8 and TRBJ2-7, with a weak D call TRBD2 (7 bases). This CDR3 is 15 amino acids long. The V end lost 2 bases, the J end lost 3 bases, and 14 bases lay between the germline ends. CDR1 is SGHVS and CDR2 is FQNEAQ in the germline V gene. CDR3 in amino acids: CASSLTRGPLYEQYF. The CDR3 DNA is TGTGCCAGCAGCTTAACGCGGGGGCCTCTCTACGAGCAGTACTTC.

This rearrangement joins TRBV10-3 to TRBJ2-1; D unclear. The CDR3 covers 12 residues. Trimming shortened V by 3 bases and J by 7 bases, and 7 bases separated the two germline ends. The germline V gene has CDR1 ENHRY and CDR2 SYGVKD. The CDR3 loop is CAISELVNEQFF. CDR3 nucleotide sequence: TGTGCCATCAGTGAATTGGTAAATGAGCAGTTCTTC.

V is TRBV29-1 and J is TRBJ2-7; D gene uncertain. Germline V lookup: CDR1 SQVTM, CDR2 ANQGSEA. The CDR3 is 13 amino acids. Trimming took 7 bases from V and 0 from J, leaving 13 bases between them. The DNA of the CDR3 is TGCAGCGCGCAAGCCCTGGGCTCCTACGAGCAGTACTTC. Translated: CSAQALGSYEQYF.

The rearrangement links TRBV9 to TRBJ1-2, with D tentatively TRBD1 (5 bases). The CDR3 runs to 12 residues. Germline lookup yields CDR1 SGDLS and CDR2 YYNGEE. With 0 bases removed from V and 8 bases from J, the gap between germline ends came to 8 bases. CDR3 in DNA: TGTGCCAGCAGCGTAGTCAAGGGGGGCTACACCTTC. Translating it yields CASSVVKGGYTF.

The chain links TRBV27 to TRBJ1-2, with 7 bases aligning to TRBD1. Germline V lookup: CDR1 MNHEY, CDR2 SMNVEV (reference sequence). The CDR3 extends over 15 amino acids. V lost 3 bases to trimming and J lost 5 bases; unmatched junction nucleotides: 9. This CDR3 reads CASSLTQTGRYGYTF. The CDR3, as DNA: TGTGCCAGCAGTTTGACCCAGACAGGGCGTTATGGCTACACCTTC.

The chain links TRBV9 to TRBJ2-3, with 8 bases that match TRBD2. V lost 0 bases to trimming and J lost 5 bases; unmatched junction nucleotides: 11. This CDR3 has 17 amino acids. Germline CDR1 SGDLS, CDR2 YYNGEE. Here the CDR3 DNA reads TGTGCCAGCAGCGTAGATCCCAGCGGGAGTCTGCGAGATACGCAGTATTTT. This sequence encodes CASSVDPSGSLRDTQYF.

The chain couples TRBV28 to TRBJ2-5, with 7 bases matching TRBD1. The trim removed 2 bases at V and 7 bases at J, leaving 7 bases unmatched. The CDR3 runs 14 residues. The V gene's germline CDR1 is MDHEN and CDR2 SYDVKM. The CDR3 loop reads CASSLLAGGGTQYF. The CDR3 DNA sequence: TGTGCCAGCAGTTTACTCGCAGGGGGTGGGACCCAGTACTTC.